This T cell receptor beta chain is from a study of early T cells in non-severe SARS-CoV-2 infection. TCRdb processed the 5' RACE reads anew with MiXCR; each CDR3 protein has one entry. The sample has around 60,000 distinct CDR3 sequences, approximately 11% seen once. Per the germline V gene, CDR1 is SGHTS and CDR2 is YDEGEE. The CDR3 covers 14 residues. Trimming removed 0 bases at V and 8 bases at J, with 14 bases between. The table lists this clonotype with a few counts. A much bigger clone sits one base away, suggesting this may be a read error. Sequenced here: whole blood, sampled at baseline. The chain has TRBV5-8 and TRBJ1-2; D gene unclear. This receptor was identified in an adult who was a healthcare worker with PCR-confirmed SARS-CoV-2 infection or an uninfected control (not recorded which). CDR3 protein: CASSLDSGAGGYTF. The CDR3 DNA reads as TGTGCCAGCAGCTTGGACAGTGGCGCAGGAGGCTACACCTTC. The whole variable domain, filled in from reference TRBV5-8 and TRBJ1-2, reads EAGVTQSPTHLIKTRGQQATLRCSPISGHTSVYWYQQALGLGLQFLLWYDEGEERNRGNFPPRFSGRQFPNYSSELNVNALELEDSALYLCASSLDSGAGGYTFGSGTRLTVV.